Below, 10 T cell receptor beta chains from the same sample are listed, as sequenced in a study of cytomegalovirus exposure and HLA in healthy donors. The PCR had 60 Vbeta and 13 Jbeta primers. The table came from immunoSEQ multiplex PCR; TCRdb's copy has only in-frame clones and leaves some out. The repertoire has about 110,000 clones, 82% of them found once; the top ten carry about 1.5%. Sequenced sample: PBMCs. Receptors were obtained from a man in his fifties in good health and CMV-seronegative.

The CDR3 here is CASSPNHRTEAFF. CDR3 nucleotides: TGTGCCAGCTCACCAAACCACAGGACTGAAGCTTTCTTT. The chain links TRBV18 to TRBJ1-1; the D gene is possibly TRBD1 (5 bases). The CDR3 extends over 13 amino acids. The germline gives CDR1 KGHSH, CDR2 LQKENI. The V gene lost 2 bases and the J gene lost 5 bases, with 9 bases spanning the gap.

The rearrangement uses TRBV6-6 and TRBJ2-5; the match to TRBD1 covers 7 bases. With V trimmed by 5 bases and J by 3 bases, 9 bases remained unmatched. The CDR3 has 15 residues. The germline gives CDR1 MNHNY, CDR2 SVGAGI (reference sequence). The CDR3 DNA follows: TGTGCCAGCAGTAGAACGGGACAGTCGAAAGAGACCCAGTACTTC. Translated, it gives CASSRTGQSKETQYF.

The chain uses TRBV5-4 and TRBJ2-1, with D perhaps TRBD2 (5 bases). Trimming removed 0 bases from V and 2 bases from J, with 12 bases in between. Germline V gene data show CDR1 as SGHNT and CDR2 as YYREEE (reference sequence). CDR3 length: 16 residues. CDR3 sequence (DNA): TGTGCCAGCAGCTTGGCTCGGGGTTCCCCCTACAATGAGCAGTTCTTC. It translates to CASSLARGSPYNEQFF.

The gene calls are TRBV27 and TRBJ1-6, with D possibly being TRBD1 (5 bases). The CDR3 runs to 15 residues. Germline CDR1 MNHEY, CDR2 SMNVEV (reference sequence). With 2 bases removed from V and 9 bases from J, the gap between germline ends came to 14 bases. The CDR3 sequence is CASSLSSGQRSPLHF. CDR3 sequence (DNA): TGTGCCAGCAGTTTAAGTTCAGGGCAGCGTTCACCCCTCCACTTT.

This chain connects TRBV6-6 to TRBJ1-4; 11 bases are a match to TRBD1. Germline V CDR1 and CDR2: MNHNY, SVGAGI (reference sequence). V gave up 5 bases and J gave up 7 bases; unmatched junction bases: 6. This CDR3 has 15 amino acids. The CDR3 DNA sequence: TGTGCCAGCAGTGTAACGGGACAGGGGGGTGAAAAACTGTTTTTT. Translating it yields CASSVTGQGGEKLFF.

The rearrangement links TRBV18 to TRBJ1-2, with D uncertain. V was shortened by 2 bases and J by 2 bases, with 6 bases between the two germline ends. Germline CDR1 and CDR2: KGHSH and LQKENI. This CDR3 region has 13 residues. The CDR3 DNA reads as TGTGCCAGCTCACCAGGAGCGAACTATGGCTACACCTTC. Translating gives CASSPGANYGYTF.

The V and J genes are TRBV28 and TRBJ2-2; 8 bases line up with TRBD2. The V segment lost 7 bases and the J segment 1 base; nucleotides outside the gene matches: 14. Germline V gene sequence: CDR1 MDHEN, CDR2 SYDVKM. The CDR3 contains 18 residues. The CDR3 region is CASMSGGLFAGNTGELFF. The CDR3 coding sequence is TGTGCCAGCATGAGCGGGGGCCTCTTCGCCGGGAACACCGGGGAGCTGTTTTTT.

This clone was seen a few times. J is TRBJ1-1 and V is TRBV11-3, with 10 bases matching TRBD1. With 5 bases clipped from V and 3 bases from J, the junction kept 9 bases outside the gene matches. Germline lookup yields CDR1 SGHNT and CDR2 YENEEA. There are 16 residues in the CDR3. CDR3 DNA: TGTGCCAGCAGCGCCGGACAGGGGGAAGAAGACACTGAAGCTTTCTTT. Amino acids: CASSAGQGEEDTEAFF.

V usage is TRBV18 and J usage is TRBJ1-5, with D tentatively TRBD1 (5 bases). The CDR3 has 13 amino acids. Trimming took off 2 bases at V and 5 bases at J, with 7 bases between the two ends. Per germline, CDR1 KGHSH and CDR2 LQKENI. Written as DNA, the CDR3 is TGTGCCAGCTCACCAGGAGGGGATCAGCCCCAGCATTTT. Protein: CASSPGGDQPQHF.

V is TRBV11-2 and J is TRBJ2-5, with D unresolved. This CDR3 is 12 amino acids long. CDR1 and CDR2 from the germline V gene are SGHAT and FQNNGV. The germline V and J ends were trimmed by 0 bases and 3 bases, with 2 bases remaining between them. CDR3 in DNA: TGTGCCAGCAGCTTAGACGAAGAGACCCAGTACTTC. Translated: CASSLDEETQYF. Full variable domain (outside the CDR3, taken from reference TRBV11-2 and TRBJ2-5): EAGVAQSPRYKIIEKRQSVAFWCNPISGHATLYWYQQILGQGPKLLIQFQNNGVVDDSQLPKDRFSAERLKGVDSTLKIQPAKLEDSAVYLCASSLDEETQYFGPGTRLLVL.